One and the same sample provided the 27 T cell receptor beta chains below, sequenced in a study of tumor and adjacent non-tumor tissue in lung cancer. TCRbeta libraries were built with three rounds of nested PCR, modified from ARM-PCR. Each CDR3 protein is one row after TCRdb ran MiXCR on the multiplex PCR reads. This sample yields some 80,000 distinct CDR3 sequences, of which approximately 82% are seen a single time; 30% to 50% belongs to the top ten. The template was RNA from unsorted bulk tissue. More than 3 cm separated this lung sample from the edge of the tumor. Material for sequencing was distant non-tumor lung tissue. The receptors originated from a man in his 70s with non-small cell lung cancer.

This clonotype was counted many times. The rearrangement links TRBV30 to TRBJ2-7, with TRBD2 identical over 8 bases. The ends lost 1 base at V and 6 bases at J; junction bases unmatched: 5. CDR1 is GTSNPN, CDR2 SVGIG, per germline (reference sequence). CDR3 length equals 13 residues. Here the CDR3 reads CAWSAGLESEQYF. CDR3 nucleotide sequence: TGTGCCTGGAGTGCGGGACTAGAGAGCGAGCAGTACTTC.

Concerning this clonotype itself: The conserved closing phenylalanine or tryptophan is absent in this CDR3, likely reflecting a read error. The genes are TRBV20-1 and TRBJ1-5; TRBD1 aligns across 7 bases. V shed 3 bases, J shed 6 bases, and the junction held 11 bases outside the gene matches. This CDR3 has 15 residues. Looked up from germline, CDR1 is DFQATT and CDR2 is SNEGSKA (reference sequence). The CDR3 reads CSASDIGGGGQPQHS. The CDR3 DNA sequence: TGCAGTGCTAGCGATATTGGAGGGGGCGGTCAGCCCCAGCATTCT.

In its sample, this clonotype was seen once. Germline is not matched at one junction end, which may reflect a read error. The chain couples TRBV5-4 to TRBJ1-6; 7 bases align to TRBD1. This CDR3 spans 17 amino acids. In germline, CDR1 is SGHNT, CDR2 YYREEE (reference sequence). The CDR3 nucleotides read TGTGTCAGCAGCACCGGGACAGCGGGAGGGATTAATTCACCCCTCCGCTTT. Its translation is CVSSTGTAGGINSPLRF.

This rearrangement joins TRBV6-2 or TRBV6-3 to TRBJ2-1; TRBD2 aligns across 8 bases. This CDR3 has 20 amino acids. CDR1 and CDR2 from the germline V gene are MNHEY and SVGEGT. Trimming at V came to 4 bases and at J to 7 bases, leaving 24 bases not matched to a gene. CDR3 bases: TGTGCCAGCAGTTCCATCGGGGGACCAGCGGGAGTAGTGGGCTTGAATGAGCAGTTCTTC. This gives the protein CASSSIGGPAGVVGLNEQFF.

This clonotype was seen only a few times. Sequence at one end of the junction differs from germline and may be a read error. The chain recombines TRBV11-2 with TRBJ1-1; weak D call: TRBD1 (5 bases). Per germline, CDR1 SGHAT and CDR2 FQNNGV. The CDR3 length is 12 residues. CDR3 in amino acids: CASTLRGTEALF. DNA for the CDR3: TGTGCAAGCACATTGAGGGGTACTGAAGCTCTCTTT.

As for this clonotype: A junction boundary mismatches the germline segment, possibly from a read error. CDR3 nucleotides: TGTGCCAGCAGCCAAACGAATTGGGACACTGAAGCTTTCTTT. It is translated as CASSQTNWDTEAFF. The chain carries TRBV4-1 and TRBJ1-1; D ambiguous. CDR1 and CDR2 (germline): MGHRA, YSYEKL. The CDR3 consists of 14 residues.

Of note for this clonotype: At one boundary the junction diverges from the germline segment, which might be a read error. CDR3 sequence reads: CASRSQGSSGTNVLTF. CDR3 sequence (DNA): TGTGCTAGCAGAAGTCAGGGGAGCTCTGGGACCAACGTCCTGACTTTC. This chain joins TRBV28 and TRBJ2-6, with a possible D match to TRBD1 (6 bases). Germline CDR1 MDHEN, CDR2 SYDVKM. The CDR3 is made up of 16 amino acids.

Regarding this clonotype: The germline gene is not matched at one end of the junction; a read error may be the cause. The rearrangement links TRBV5-4 to TRBJ1-1; D is undetermined. This CDR3 comprises 13 residues. Germline lookup yields CDR1 SGHNT and CDR2 YYREEE (reference sequence). Here the CDR3 DNA reads TGTGCCAGCAGCGGTTATATGAACAGTGAAACTTTCTTT. Translated: CASSGYMNSETFF.

This clonotype was observed once. One base away lies a much larger clone, so this may be a sequencing read error. The V gene is TRBV20-1, the J gene TRBJ1-2; D is unclear. This CDR3 region has 10 residues. Germline CDR1 reads DFQATT; CDR2 reads SNEGSKA (reference sequence). The CDR3 reads CNASDGGYTF. The CDR3, as DNA: TGCAATGCTAGTGATGGGGGCTACACCTTC.

Concerning this clonotype: One base away lies a much larger clone, so this may be a sequencing read error. The chain is built from TRBV6-1 and TRBJ2-1; D could derive from TRBD1 or TRBD2 (5 bases each). Germline-derived CDR1 and CDR2 are MNHNS and SASEGT. The CDR3 loop spans 16 amino acids. Deletions cut 1 base from V and 8 bases from J, with 18 bases between. For the CDR3, the DNA is TGTGCCAGCAGTGAAGGAAGAGGTTCGAGGGGTGATGAGCAGTTCTTC. This gives the protein CASSEGRGSRGDEQFF.

For this clonotype: Sequence at one end of the junction differs from germline and may be a read error. The V call is TRBV5-6, the J call TRBJ2-7; 7 bases align to TRBD1. Germline-derived CDR1 and CDR2 are SGHDT and YYEEEE. The length of the CDR3 is 16 residues. In DNA, the CDR3 is TGTGCCGGCAGCTCCGTTGTCCAGGACAGGACCTACGGGCAGTACTTC. This gives the protein CAGSSVVQDRTYGQYF.

Details on this clonotype: Sequence at one end of the junction differs from germline and may be a read error. This chain joins TRBV5-5 and TRBJ2-7; a possible D gene is TRBD1 (6 bases). CDR1 and CDR2 from the germline V gene are SGHKS and YYEKEE (reference sequence). The CDR3 runs 15 residues. The CDR3 sequence: CASGLAGTIAYAQYF. In nucleotides, the CDR3 is TGTGCCAGCGGCTTGGCTGGGACAATTGCCTACGCGCAGTACTTC. Combining the CDR3 with reference TRBV5-5 and TRBJ2-7 gives the whole variable domain DAGVTQSPTHLIKTRGQQVTLRCSPISGHKSVSWYQQVLGQGPQFIFQYYEKEERGRGNFPDRFSARQFPNYSSELNVNALLLGDSALYLCASGLAGTIAYAQYFGPGTRLTVT.

As to this clonotype: As the CDR3 is not closed by the conserved phenylalanine or tryptophan, this likely results from a read error. No DNA is shown, since the ends of the CDR3 on it are uncertain; the CDR3 is the one TCRdb lists. V and J are TRBV14 and TRBJ1-5. The CDR3 has 16 amino acids, counting both end residues. The germline V gene has CDR1 SGHDN and CDR2 FVKESK. Here the CDR3 reads CASSPGGSGERQPEHS.

By share, this clonotype counts as medium-sized. The CDR3 here is CASSLHLQGGSYEQYF. Written as DNA, the CDR3 is TGTGCCAGCAGTTTACATCTACAGGGAGGGTCCTACGAGCAGTACTTC. The rearrangement uses TRBV28 and TRBJ2-7, with a tentative D call TRBD2 (7 bases). V lost 2 bases and J 1 base, leaving 15 bases between the germline ends. The CDR3 loop spans 16 amino acids. Germline-derived CDR1 and CDR2 are MDHEN and SYDVKM.

For this clonotype: This is likely a read error, given that the CDR3 carries no conserved phenylalanine or tryptophan at its end. This chain connects TRBV10-3 to TRBJ2-3, with 8 bases lining up with TRBD2. The CDR3 loop spans 13 amino acids. Germline V gene sequence: CDR1 ENHRY, CDR2 SYGVKD. Trimming removed 6 bases from V and 5 bases from J; junction bases left unmatched: 4. CDR3 DNA: TGTGCCATCAGAGCGGGAGACATAGATACGCAGTATCTT. Its translation is CAIRAGDIDTQYL.

The V and J genes are TRBV24-1 and TRBJ2-2, with D possibly TRBD2 on 5 matching bases. The germline gives CDR1 KGHDR, CDR2 SFDVKD. The ends were cut back, 9 bases at V and 7 bases at J, with 8 bases in the middle. The CDR3 covers 11 residues. CDR3: CATAGDGELFF. The CDR3 DNA reads as TGTGCCACCGCGGGTGACGGGGAGCTGTTTTTT.

Comment on this clonotype: One end of the junction is discordant with germline, which a read error may explain. The J gene is TRBJ2-2, the V gene TRBV28; D perhaps matches TRBD1 (6 bases). This CDR3 has 12 residues. Germline lookup yields CDR1 MDHEN and CDR2 SYDVKM. CDR3 loop: CASRTDTGKLLF. The CDR3 DNA sequence: TGTGCCAGCCGGACAGACACCGGGAAGCTGTTATTT.

The V gene is TRBV6-9, the J gene TRBJ2-7; TRBD2 aligns across 13 bases. Per the germline V gene, CDR1 is MNHGY and CDR2 is SVAAGI. The CDR3 has 15 amino acids. V dropped 10 bases and J dropped 1; count of bases not matched to a gene: 7. The CDR3 loop reads CAIRRTSGSSYEQYF. Here the CDR3 DNA reads TGTGCCATCCGCAGGACTAGCGGGAGTTCCTACGAGCAGTACTTC.

Comments on this clonotype: One end of the junction fails to match germline, which may point to a read error. V and J are TRBV5-6 and TRBJ2-1; a possible D gene is TRBD2 (5 bases). Germline CDR1 SGHDT, CDR2 YYEEEE. The CDR3 loop spans 12 amino acids. This chain's CDR3 is CANSTRAGEQFF. In DNA form, the CDR3 reads TGTGCCAACAGCACTAGGGCAGGTGAGCAATTCTTC. The whole variable domain, filled in from reference TRBV5-6 and TRBJ2-1, reads DAGVTQSPTHLIKTRGQQVTLRCSPKSGHDTVSWYQQALGQGPQFIFQYYEEEERQRGNFPDRFSGHQFPNYSSELNVNALLLGDSALYLCANSTRAGEQFFGPGTRLTVL.

Note on this clonotype: At one of its ends the junction is not consistent with the germline gene, which may arise from a read error. The chain carries TRBV4-3 and TRBJ2-2; a weak D match, TRBD2 (5 bases). The CDR3 has 17 amino acids. Germline assignment: CDR1 LGHNA and CDR2 YSLEER. CDR3 in DNA: TGCGCCAGCAGCGAAGAGGATTGGAGGTTGCACATCGGGGAGCTGTTTTTT. Translated, it gives CASSEEDWRLHIGELFF.

Note on this clonotype: This may arise from a read error, as a much more abundant clone is one base away. The V gene is TRBV12-3 or TRBV12-4, the J gene TRBJ2-3; D may match TRBD1 or TRBD2 (5 bases each). The CDR3 runs to 16 residues. CDR3 amino acids: CASGLGLPGTGDTQYF. The CDR3 nucleotides read TGTGCCAGCGGTTTAGGTCTACCAGGGACCGGAGATACGCAGTATTTT.

On this clonotype: This sequence may be a read error, since a much larger clone differs from it by one base. The gene calls are TRBV20-1 and TRBJ1-1; D is unclear. CDR1 is DFQATT and CDR2 is SNEGSKA in the germline V gene (reference sequence). The CDR3 is made up of 12 amino acids. The CDR3 bases are TGCAGTGCTAGAGCCTGGAACACTGAAGATTTCTTT. This sequence encodes CSARAWNTEDFF.

As regards this clonotype: The CDR3 end shows no conserved phenylalanine or tryptophan, and so a read error is likely. The rearrangement joins TRBV6-5 to TRBJ2-2, with D perhaps TRBD1 (5 bases). The CDR3 is 13 residues long. The germline CDR1 and CDR2 sequences are MNHEY and SVGAGI. CDR3 bases: TGCGCCAACAGCCCCCAGGGCACCGGGGAGCTGTTTTCT. Translated, it gives CANSPQGTGELFS.

To note about this clonotype: The junction does not match germline at one end; this may be a read error. The chain couples TRBV6-5 to TRBJ1-6; no clear D. The CDR3 consists of 15 residues. Germline V gene lookup returns CDR1 MNHEY and CDR2 SVGAGI. This chain's CDR3 is CVSNYSNGKNSPLHF. In DNA, the CDR3 is TGTGTCAGCAATTATTCCAACGGTAAAAATTCACCCCTCCACTTT.

Details on this clonotype: Germline is not matched at one junction end, which may reflect a read error. V gene TRBV5-1 combines with J gene TRBJ2-7; TRBD1 matches at 7 bases. Germline V gene sequence: CDR1 SGHRS, CDR2 YFSETQ. The CDR3 covers 14 residues. The CDR3 DNA reads TGCGCCAGCAGATTGGGACAGCTATCTTTTGAGCAGTACTTC. It translates to CASRLGQLSFEQYF.

About this clonotype itself: A junction end diverges from the germline sequence, so it may reflect a read error. The V gene is TRBV5-5, the J gene TRBJ1-1; D is uncertain. The CDR3 sequence is 13 residues long. The germline gives CDR1 SGHKS, CDR2 YYEKEE (reference sequence). The CDR3 bases are TGTGCCAGCTGCCTAGACTTGAATACTGAAGCTTTCTTT. It yields the protein CASCLDLNTEAFF.

A remark on this clonotype: In this CDR3 the conserved last residue, phenylalanine or tryptophan, is missing, so a read error is likely. The rearrangement links TRBV11-2 to TRBJ2-1, with TRBD2 identical over 9 bases. This CDR3 region has 17 residues. V dropped 5 bases and J dropped 8; count of bases not matched to a gene: 16. Germline CDR1 reads SGHAT; CDR2 reads FQNNGV. The DNA for the CDR3 is TGTGCCAGCAGCACCTTGCTAGCGGGGACGTTTGTAGATGAGCAGTTCATC. It yields the protein CASSTLLAGTFVDEQFI.